This passage covers 17 T cell receptor beta chains from one sample sequenced in a study of cytomegalovirus exposure and HLA in healthy donors. PCR involved 60 Vbeta and 13 Jbeta primers. The method was immunoSEQ multiplex PCR; TCRdb's version includes in-frame clones alone and lacks a portion of them. The sample lists 90,000 to 120,000 clones; around 73% were seen once. Sequencing was carried out using PBMCs. These receptors came from a man younger than 40 in good health and CMV-seronegative.

The V call is TRBV6-5, the J call TRBJ2-7, with 10 nucleotides matching TRBD2. Germline-derived CDR1 and CDR2 are MNHEY and SVGAGI. V trimming: 3 bases; J trimming: 3 bases; junction bases outside the gene matches: 8. This CDR3 is 16 amino acids long. This CDR3 reads CASSYFPSGGFYEQYF. The CDR3 DNA reads TGTGCCAGCAGTTATTTTCCTAGCGGGGGATTCTACGAGCAGTACTTC.

V and J are TRBV6-1 and TRBJ1-5; D uncertain. Germline CDR1 MNHNS, CDR2 SASEGT. The CDR3 is 12 amino acids. V lost 3 bases and J lost 7, with 7 bases in between. The CDR3 loop is CASSEGSQPQHF. CDR3 nucleotide sequence: TGTGCCAGCAGTGAGGGGAGCCAGCCCCAGCATTTT.

The chain recombines TRBV30 with TRBJ1-2, with D perhaps matching TRBD1 (6 bases). Germline lookup yields CDR1 GTSNPN and CDR2 SVGIG (reference sequence). Between the trimmed V and J ends, which lost 2 bases and 6 bases, there was a span of 13 bases. This CDR3 is built from 13 residues. CDR3 nucleotides: TGTGCCTGGAGTCAGGGGACTATCGATGGCTACACCTTC. Residues: CAWSQGTIDGYTF. Drawing the rest from reference TRBV30 and TRBJ1-2, the complete variable domain is SQTIHQWPATLVQPVGSPLSLECTVEGTSNPNLYWYRQAAGRGLQLLFYSVGIGQISSEVPQNLSASRPQDRQFILSSKKLLLSDSGFYLCAWSQGTIDGYTFGSGTRLTVV.

In DNA form, the CDR3 reads TGTGCCAGCAGCCAAGAGCCCCAGACAGACCTTGAAGCTTTCTTT. Its protein is CASSQEPQTDLEAFF. The chain recombines TRBV4-2 with TRBJ1-1, with D tentatively TRBD1 (5 bases). This CDR3 has 15 residues. CDR1 is LGHNA, CDR2 YNFKEQ, per germline. V lost 0 bases and J 7 bases, leaving 15 bases between the germline ends.

This clone was counted a few times. The chain uses TRBV4-2 and TRBJ1-1, with a possible D match to TRBD1 (6 bases). Trimming removed 4 bases from V and 6 bases from J, with 15 bases in between. CDR3 length: 14 amino acids. Germline V lookup: CDR1 LGHNA, CDR2 YNFKEQ. The CDR3 DNA is TGTGCCAGCAGCCCCCAAGAGGGGGTCCCTGAAGCTTTCTTT. Translation: CASSPQEGVPEAFF.

V gene TRBV5-1 combines with J gene TRBJ1-1, with 12 positions matching TRBD1. V gave up 0 bases and J gave up 6 bases; unmatched junction bases: 3. This CDR3 spans 15 amino acids. Germline CDR1 reads SGHRS; CDR2 reads YFSETQ. The CDR3 nucleotides read TGCGCCAGCAGCTTGGAGGGACAGGGGGCTTCTGAAGCTTTCTTT. It specifies CASSLEGQGASEAFF.

The J gene is TRBJ1-5, the V gene TRBV15, with 8 bases lining up with TRBD1. The CDR3 is made up of 17 amino acids. CDR1 LNHNV and CDR2 YYDKDF come from the germline V gene (reference sequence). V gave up 3 bases and J gave up 9 bases; unmatched junction bases: 16. The CDR3 DNA reads TGTGCCACCAGCAGGGACCTCCGGGACAGGTCTATTGGGCCCCAGCATTTT. Its protein is CATSRDLRDRSIGPQHF.

V gene TRBV9 combines with J gene TRBJ2-5, with TRBD1 matching 8 bases. This CDR3 contains 14 residues. V gave up 3 bases and J gave up 4 bases; unmatched junction bases: 5. Germline CDR1 is SGDLS and CDR2 is YYNGEE. Written as DNA, the CDR3 is TGTGCCAGCAGCGGACAGGGGATCGGAGAGACCCAGTACTTC. It specifies CASSGQGIGETQYF.

This clone was observed a handful of times. This chain joins TRBV10-3 and TRBJ1-4; 9 bases fit TRBD1. Germline CDR1 ENHRY, CDR2 SYGVKD. CDR3 length: 18 amino acids. V dropped 2 bases and J dropped 0; count of bases not matched to a gene: 7. For the CDR3, the DNA is TGTGCCATCAGTGAGGCGGGACAGGGTAGAGCAACTAATGAAAAACTGTTTTTT. It translates to CAISEAGQGRATNEKLFF.

The CDR3, as DNA: TGTGCCAGAAGCTGTTCTAGCGGGAGGGTTCATGAGCAGTTCTTC. Translating gives CARSCSSGRVHEQFF. The chain uses TRBV5-3 and TRBJ2-1; TRBD2 matches 12 bases. TRBV5-3 is marked as an open reading frame, function uncertain. V lost 3 bases to trimming and J lost 8 bases; unmatched junction nucleotides: 6. This CDR3 has 15 residues.

This sequence joins TRBV11-2 and TRBJ2-3; 8 positions agree with TRBD2. CDR1 and CDR2 from the germline V gene are SGHAT and FQNNGV. V was clipped by 5 bases and J by 3 bases; unmatched bases: 7. The length of the CDR3 is 15 residues. CDR3 nucleotides: TGTGCCAGCAGCACCCCGGGGGGGCCAACAGATACGCAGTATTTT. It specifies CASSTPGGPTDTQYF.

The V gene is TRBV28, the J gene TRBJ2-1, with 9 bases aligning to TRBD2. The CDR3 is 17 residues long. The germline gives CDR1 MDHEN, CDR2 SYDVKM. V shed 3 bases, J shed 4 bases, and the junction held 10 bases outside the gene matches. CDR3 protein: CASSLARAGGPYNEQFF. The CDR3, as DNA: TGTGCCAGCAGTTTGGCGAGGGCGGGGGGGCCTTACAATGAGCAGTTCTTC.

The chain links TRBV7-9 to TRBJ2-7; a possible D gene is TRBD1 (5 bases). CDR1 is SEHNR and CDR2 is FQNEAQ in the germline V gene (reference sequence). The ends were cut back, 3 bases at V and 4 bases at J, with 13 bases in the middle. This CDR3 is built from 14 residues. DNA for the CDR3: TGTGCCAGCAGCTTGGCGGCAGGGCCTTACGAGCAGTACTTC. It is translated as CASSLAAGPYEQYF.

This clone has a single count. J is TRBJ1-6 and V is TRBV30; 10 nucleotides line up with TRBD1. V lost 0 bases and J lost 11; bases outside the gene matches: 10. The CDR3 contains 16 residues. CDR1 is GTSNPN and CDR2 is SVGIG in the germline V gene (reference sequence). CDR3 protein: CAWSVTRTGGRTPLHF. DNA of the CDR3: TGTGCCTGGAGTGTTACTAGGACAGGGGGGAGGACACCCCTCCACTTT.

The chain employs TRBV29-1 and TRBJ2-3; tentative D call: TRBD2 (6 bases). Germline-derived CDR1 and CDR2 are SQVTM and ANQGSEA. CDR3 size: 10 residues. V dropped 4 bases and J dropped 7 bases, with 6 bases sitting between them. The chain's CDR3 is CSVGTNTQYF. Written as DNA, the CDR3 is TGCAGCGTTGGGACTAATACGCAGTATTTT.

This clone has just a few counts. The rearrangement joins TRBV2 to TRBJ2-3, with 7 nucleotides matching TRBD2. Germline CDR1 reads SNHLY; CDR2 reads FYNNEI. The CDR3 is made up of 16 amino acids. The V gene end was trimmed by 1 base and the J gene end by 2 bases; junction bases not matched to a gene: 6. The CDR3 nucleotides are TGTGCCAGCAGTGAAGGAAGCGGGGCTAACACAGATACGCAGTATTTT. Its protein is CASSEGSGANTDTQYF.

The CDR3 coding sequence is TGCGCCAGCAGCCCTAGGACTAGGGGAGATACGCAGTATTTT. Translated, it gives CASSPRTRGDTQYF. V gene TRBV4-1 combines with J gene TRBJ2-3, with TRBD2 matching over 7 bases. V lost 4 bases and J lost 5; bases outside the gene matches: 6. The CDR3 consists of 14 residues. Germline V gene lookup returns CDR1 MGHRA and CDR2 YSYEKL.